This TCR beta chain was identified during a study of blood T cell repertoires in COVID-19. Study summary: There were acute and convalescent COVID-19 samples, and they came from the United States, Italy and Spain.

V dropped 3 bases and J dropped 7; count of bases not matched to a gene: 11. The CDR3 spans 15 residues. The germline CDR1 and CDR2 sequences are SGHRS and YFSETQ. Clones were sequenced by immunoSEQ multiplex PCR, and TCRdb holds only the in-frame ones, with some missing. The data hold around 200,000 clones, with approximately 87% observed a single time. Sample: peripheral blood. The genes are TRBV5-1 and TRBJ2-5; 8 nucleotides align to TRBD1. The sequence was obtained from a woman under 30 who had recovered from COVID-19. The CDR3 sequence is CASSYKLDGQGTQYF. In DNA form, the CDR3 reads TGCGCCAGCAGCTACAAACTGGACGGACAGGGGACCCAGTACTTC.